The entry below gives a single TCR beta chain sequence along with its context. Its antigen is as yet unknown. This sample stems from a study of T cells in localized non-small cell lung cancer. General study findings and limits: Highest T cell clonality was seen in uninvolved adjacent lung, surpassing that measured in tumor. The appearance of a median roughly 56 of the top 100 tumor clones was seen in adjacent lung.

The CDR3 is 16 amino acids. The V gene's germline CDR1 is KGHSH and CDR2 LQKENI. V was pared by 1 base and J by 0 bases, with 10 bases between. Only in-frame clones appear in the TCRdb table, and some are missing; sequencing was by immunoSEQ multiplex PCR. The table has about 3,500 clones, around a quarter seen once. This chain uses TRBV18 with TRBJ2-4, with D perhaps TRBD1 (7 bases). This clonotype originated in a woman aged 40-69 years with stage I lung adenocarcinoma. The material was lung tumor tissue, obtained before any cancer treatment. CDR3 amino acids: CASSPLQGGAKNIQYF. Here the CDR3 DNA reads TGTGCCAGCTCACCACTCCAGGGGGGAGCCAAAAACATTCAGTACTTC. Using reference TRBV18 and TRBJ2-4 for the parts outside the CDR3, the full variable domain is NAGVMQNPRHLVRRRGQEARLRCSPMKGHSHVYWYRQLPEEGLKFMVYLQKENIIDESGMPKERFSAEFPKEGPSILRIQQVVRGDSAAYFCASSPLQGGAKNIQYFGAGTRLSVL.